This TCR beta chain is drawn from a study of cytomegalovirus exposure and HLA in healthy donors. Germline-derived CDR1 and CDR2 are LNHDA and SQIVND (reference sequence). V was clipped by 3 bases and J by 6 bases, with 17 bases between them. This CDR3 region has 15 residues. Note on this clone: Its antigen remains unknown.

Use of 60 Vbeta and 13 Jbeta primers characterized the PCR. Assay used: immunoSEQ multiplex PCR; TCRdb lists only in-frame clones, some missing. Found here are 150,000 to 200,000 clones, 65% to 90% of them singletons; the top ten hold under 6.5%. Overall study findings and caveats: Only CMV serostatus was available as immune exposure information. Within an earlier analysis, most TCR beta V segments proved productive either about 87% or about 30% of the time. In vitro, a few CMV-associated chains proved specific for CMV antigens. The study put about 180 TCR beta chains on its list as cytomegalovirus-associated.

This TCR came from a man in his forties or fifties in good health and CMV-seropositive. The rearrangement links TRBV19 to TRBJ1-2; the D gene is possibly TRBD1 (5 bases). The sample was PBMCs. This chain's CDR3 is CASSIAWGVGDGYTF. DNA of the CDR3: TGTGCCAGTAGTATCGCCTGGGGGGTTGGAGATGGCTACACCTTC.